Listed below are T cell receptor beta chains from one sample, sequenced in a study of T cells in Graves' hyperthyroidism and ophthalmopathy. MiXCR, applied by TCRdb to the multiplex PCR reads, yields one record per CDR3 protein. This sample has hundreds of thousands of distinct CDR3 sequences; roughly 37% occur once, and the top ten carry 7.5% to 9.5%. Sequenced input: blood. These receptors were taken from a man aged 18 to 35 with Graves' hyperthyroidism. Each CDR3 is given with its conserved first and last residue. D genes are given only for firm matches. For some rows the clone size is stated as once, few or many, or as a class when expanded; others skip it.

length,V,size,D,J,DNA,CDR3
14,TRBV7-9,.,.,TRBJ1-5,TGTGCCAGCAGCTCGGCCGCTCCGAATCAGCCCCAGCATTTT,CASSSAAPNQPQHF
15,TRBV10-3,.,TRBD1,TRBJ1-1,TGTGCCAGCAGTAAAGGGGACAGGGTGAACACTGAAGCTTTCTTT,CASSKGDRVNTEAFF
15,TRBV15,.,TRBD2,TRBJ2-7,TGTGCCACCAGCAGAGGTCTAGCGGGAGAGGACGAGCAGTACTTC,CATSRGLAGEDEQYF
16,TRBV7-8,.,.,TRBJ1-5,TGTGCCAGCAGCTCCACGGGGAGATATAGCAATCAGCCCCAGCATTTT,CASSSTGRYSNQPQHF
16,TRBV7-9,few,.,TRBJ2-7,TGTGCCAGCAGCTTAGAGGCAGGCCCTGCAGACTACGAGCAGTACTTC,CASSLEAGPADYEQYF
18,TRBV2,few,TRBD1,TRBJ2-7,TGTGCCAGCAGTGAAGCGCTATGGGGACAGGAGTCCTCCTACGAGCAGTACTTC,CASSEALWGQESSYEQYF
14,TRBV12-3/TRBV12-4,.,.,TRBJ1-1,TGTGCCAGCACCCCGACAGAAACGAACACTGAAGCTTTCTTT,CASTPTETNTEAFF
16,TRBV5-1,many,TRBD1,TRBJ2-6,TGCGCCAGCAGACCGACAGGGTGGTCTGGGGCCAACGTCCTGACTTTC,CASRPTGWSGANVLTF
16,TRBV20-1,.,TRBD1,TRBJ2-7,TGCAGTGCTAGCTCCTACCGGGACAGGGGATCCTACGAGCAGTACTTC,CSASSYRDRGSYEQYF
15,TRBV9,once,TRBD1,TRBJ1-5,TGTGCCAGCAGCGTAGATGGGACAGGGCCCCAGCCCCAGCATTTT,CASSVDGTGPQPQHF
10,TRBV29-1,.,.,TRBJ1-2,TGCAGCGTTTATGCCTATGGCTACACCTTC,CSVYAYGYTF
14,TRBV7-2,.,.,TRBJ1-3,TGTGCCAGCAGCCGATGGGGGTCTGGAAACACCATATATTTT,CASSRWGSGNTIYF
16,TRBV7-2,.,TRBD2,TRBJ2-5,TGTGCCAGCAGCTTAGTAGCGGGGGGCTTCCAAGAGACCCAGTACTTC,CASSLVAGGFQETQYF
17,TRBV15,.,TRBD2,TRBJ2-3,TGTGCCACCAGCAGAGAGGGGACTAGCGGTAGCACAGATACGCAGTATTTT,CATSREGTSGSTDTQYF
14,TRBV10-3,many,.,TRBJ2-2,TGTGCCATCAAGGGACACTCGAACACCGGGGAGCTGTTTTTT,CAIKGHSNTGELFF
16,TRBV2,many,TRBD2,TRBJ2-5,TGTGCCAGCAGTGGGGGACTAGCGGGAGGGGTAGAGACCCAGTACTTC,CASSGGLAGGVETQYF
14,TRBV2,.,.,TRBJ2-7,TGTGCCAGCAGTGAAGGACTTGTCCCGGGGGAGCAGTACTTC,CASSEGLVPGEQYF
13,TRBV10-3,.,.,TRBJ1-6,TGTGCCATCAGCGGACAGCCCAATTCACCCCTCCACTTT,CAISGQPNSPLHF
16,TRBV7-9,few,TRBD1,TRBJ1-1,TGTGCCAGCAGCAGCAGGACAGGGGGAATGAACACTGAAGCTTTCTTT,CASSSRTGGMNTEAFF
11,TRBV10-3,.,TRBD1,TRBJ1-4,TGTGCCACCGGGACAGAGGGGGAACTGTTTTTT,CATGTEGELFF
14,TRBV6-5,.,.,TRBJ1-6,TGTGCCAGCAGTTACACCTCCTATAATTCACCCCTCCACTTT,CASSYTSYNSPLHF
14,TRBV9,.,.,TRBJ1-6,TGTGCCAGCAGCGCCCTGGGGAGCGATTCACCCCTCCACTTT,CASSALGSDSPLHF
16,TRBV6-1,.,.,TRBJ1-4,TGTGCCAGCAGTGAAAGTGTTGGGGGCGTTAATGAAAAACTGTTTTTT,CASSESVGGVNEKLFF
15,TRBV12-3/TRBV12-4,few,TRBD1,TRBJ1-2,TGTGCCAGCAGGGCTGGGGCAGGGGGGCACTATGGCTACACCTTC,CASRAGAGGHYGYTF
10,TRBV25-1,.,.,TRBJ1-5,TGTGCCAGCAGGGTCAGCCCCCAGCATTTT,CASRVSPQHF
17,TRBV29-1,once,.,TRBJ1-2,TGCAGCGTTGAAGACCTCTTCACAGAACCCCATCTTAAGGGCTACACCTTC,CSVEDLFTEPHLKGYTF
17,TRBV7-9,.,.,TRBJ2-7,TGTGCCAGCAGCCCTCGGCAGGGTCCCAGGAGCTCCTACGAGCAGTACTTC,CASSPRQGPRSSYEQYF
15,TRBV9,few,TRBD2,TRBJ2-7,TGTGCCAGCAGCCCCAGCGGGGGACTAGTCAACGAGCAGTACTTC,CASSPSGGLVNEQYF
11,TRBV10-3,.,.,TRBJ2-2,TGTGCCATCAGTGAGGAGGGGGAGCTGTTTTTT,CAISEEGELFF
14,TRBV10-3,.,TRBD2,TRBJ2-7,TGTGCCATCAGTACCGGGACTAGAAAGGGCGAGCAGTACTTC,CAISTGTRKGEQYF
16,TRBV12-3/TRBV12-4,.,TRBD1,TRBJ1-5,TGTGCCAGCAGTTCCGGGACAGGGACGGGGAATCAGCCCCAGCATTTT,CASSSGTGTGNQPQHF
14,TRBV9,.,.,TRBJ1-2,TGTGCCAGCAGCTCGGGGGCAGGGAGCTATGGCTACACCTTC,CASSSGAGSYGYTF
10,TRBV6-4,.,.,TRBJ1-6,TGTGCCAGCAGTGATTCCGAGACAGTTTGG,CASSDSETVW
15,TRBV7-2,.,.,TRBJ2-7,TGTGCCAGCAGCTTAGGGGTAGGGCGGACCTACGAGCAGTACTTC,CASSLGVGRTYEQYF
14,TRBV5-1,many,.,TRBJ1-1,TGCGCCAGCAGCCCGCTTGGTGATTACACTGAAGCTTTCTTT,CASSPLGDYTEAFF
16,TRBV20-1,.,.,TRBJ2-2,TGCAGTGCTAGAGATCTGGTGCTGGGAGACACCGGGGAGCTGTTTTTT,CSARDLVLGDTGELFF
14,TRBV13,many,.,TRBJ1-3,TGTGCCAGCAGCTTCGGGACCGGAGGAAACACCATATATTTT,CASSFGTGGNTIYF
18,TRBV4-1,few,.,TRBJ1-1,TGCGCCAGCAGCCAAGTTACTGCGGGTGAGGCCATGAACACTGAAGCTTTCTTT,CASSQVTAGEAMNTEAFF
14,TRBV24-1,many,TRBD1,TRBJ2-5,TGTGCCACCAGTGTCGGGACAGGGCAAGAGACCCAGTACTTC,CATSVGTGQETQYF
16,TRBV4-3,few,TRBD1,TRBJ1-6,TGCGCCAGCAGCCAAGCCTGGACAGGGAGTAATTCACCCCTCCACTTT,CASSQAWTGSNSPLHF